This T cell receptor (beta chain) stems from a study of T cell changes during pregnancy in multiple sclerosis. Per germline, CDR1 SGHDT and CDR2 YYEEEE. Unmatched junction bases numbered 5, after V lost 1 base and J lost 5 bases. The CDR3 runs 14 residues. The assay was immunoSEQ multiplex PCR, and TCRdb's table has in-frame clones only and misses some. The sample has around 100,000 clones, 92% seen once. The rearrangement joins TRBV5-6 to TRBJ1-2; 7 bases match TRBD1. This specimen consisted of peripheral blood, obtained after pregnancy. This sequence originates from a female donor with multiple sclerosis, enrolled in a pregnancy study. CDR3 nucleotide sequence: TGTGCCAGCAGCTTGCAGGGGGTGCGGTATGGCTACACCTTC. Encoded protein: CASSLQGVRYGYTF.